The source of this T cell receptor beta chain is a study of T cells in localized non-small cell lung cancer. General study results and limits: Uninvolved adjacent lung, not tumor, had the highest T cell clonality. Sequencing covered just one tumor region, so heterogeneity cannot be ruled out. Adjacent lung was found to contain a median around 56 of the top 100 tumor clones.

This table comes from immunoSEQ multiplex PCR, and its TCRdb copy is limited to in-frame clones, with some not included. The table records fewer than 850 clones, 25% to 35% of them present only once. In this sample, this clone turned up a few times. The antigen remains unidentified. V shed 0 bases, J shed 4 bases, and the junction held 4 bases outside the gene matches. This CDR3 has 15 residues. CDR1 and CDR2 from the germline V gene are MNHNS and SASEGT. The genes are TRBV6-1 and TRBJ2-3; TRBD1 agrees at 7 bases. The source material was lung tumor tissue, sampled before any cancer treatment. The sequence came from a male donor older than 55 with stage III lung adenocarcinoma. CDR3 protein: CASSEAQGISDTQYF. The CDR3 DNA reads as TGTGCCAGCAGTGAAGCACAGGGGATTTCAGATACGCAGTATTTT.